This T cell receptor beta chain was obtained from a study of OX40 agonist ivuxolimab in advanced cancers. Study as a whole: Ivuxolimab was delivered to patients intravenously every 2 weeks at doses spanning 0.01 to 10 mg/kg. Partial responses occurred in Three dose-escalation patients, one with hepatocellular carcinoma and two with cutaneous melanoma.

The CDR3 totals 17 residues. Per the germline V gene, CDR1 is SGDLS and CDR2 is YYNGEE. Germline trimming cut 0 bases from V and 2 bases from J; bases unmatched to any gene: 6. Sequencing used immunoSEQ multiplex PCR; TCRdb keeps in-frame clones, though not all of them. The sample lists 55,000 or so clones; more than 75% were seen once. This receptor was taken from an adult with an advanced solid tumor such as melanoma, head and neck, liver or kidney cancer. The starting material was CD4+ or CD8+ T cells sorted from blood, obtained in a trial of the OX40 agonist ivuxolimab. The chain carries TRBV9 and TRBJ2-1, with 9 bases lining up with TRBD2. The CDR3 bases are TGTGCCAGCAGCGTAGATCTCAGCGGGAGGACCTACAATGAGCAGTTCTTC. Protein: CASSVDLSGRTYNEQFF.